Reported below is one TCR beta chain. Antigen: not known. Clones were read by immunoSEQ multiplex PCR, and TCRdb kept only the in-frame ones, dropping some. The sample contains 150,000 or so clones, 85% to 95% of which appear only once. The data originate from a study of T cell responses to AZD1222 COVID-19 vaccine. Germline V gene data show CDR1 as SGHRS and CDR2 as YFSETQ. The ends lost 2 bases at V and 6 bases at J; junction bases unmatched: 6. The CDR3 consists of 14 residues. Regarding the study as a whole: Across spike, vaccine-associated CD4 TCRs were found, dominant at 160-218 and 743-854. Among those given AZD1222, only six or seven were seropositive at baseline. Donors, mostly white British, included more females; clonal diversity was possibly underestimated. Spike-specific TCRs gained breadth and depth after people received two AZD1222 doses.

The receptor's source is an adult in good health. The chain employs TRBV5-1 and TRBJ2-3, with 7 positions matching TRBD1. The source was peripheral blood, collected on day 0 of AZD1222 vaccination. In DNA, the CDR3 is TGCGCCAGCAGCTTACAGGGGTTTGGGGATACGCAGTATTTT. Translated: CASSLQGFGDTQYF.